These 9 T cell receptor beta chains were all obtained from the same sample, sequenced in a study of memory CD4+ T cells and cytomegalovirus serostatus. The sort gate was single viable CD3+CD4+CD8-CD45RO+ cells for memory CD4+ T cells. Clones were read by immunoSEQ multiplex PCR, and TCRdb kept only the in-frame ones, dropping some. The sample comprises about 52,000 clones, about 83% of which are singletons, and 1.5% to 2% rests with the top ten. Sample: memory CD4+ T cells from blood. The origin of the receptors is an adult in good health and CMV-seropositive.

This clone was seen only once. V usage is TRBV7-6 and J usage is TRBJ2-7, with a weak D call TRBD1 (5 bases). The ends were cut back, 0 bases at V and 0 bases at J, with 9 bases in the middle. CDR3 length: 15 residues. Per the germline V gene, CDR1 is SGHVS and CDR2 is FNYEAQ. This CDR3 is CASSLAGQGSYEQYF. The CDR3 nucleotides read TGTGCCAGCAGCTTAGCCGGGCAGGGCTCCTACGAGCAGTACTTC.

Of note for this clone: One junction end does not reproduce the germline sequence, and a read error may be involved. This chain joins TRBV7-7 and TRBJ2-5; the D call may be TRBD1 or TRBD2 (6 bases each). The CDR3 covers 15 residues. The germline V gene encodes CDR1 SSHAT and CDR2 FNYEAQ (reference sequence). The CDR3 region is CASSDLWGADETQYF. The CDR3 DNA reads as TGTGCTAGCAGCGACCTATGGGGGGCGGATGAGACCCAGTACTTC.

V gene TRBV23-1 combines with J gene TRBJ1-2; 7 bases fit TRBD1. TRBV23-1 is an ORF; its function is uncertain. Trimming removed 3 bases from V and 5 bases from J; junction bases left unmatched: 9. The CDR3 consists of 15 residues. The chain's CDR3 is CASSHSVGTEYGYTF. In nucleotides, the CDR3 is TGCGCCAGCAGTCACTCCGTGGGGACAGAATATGGCTACACCTTC.

V is TRBV2 and J is TRBJ2-7; 7 bases align to TRBD2. The V gene end was trimmed by 5 bases and the J gene end by 0 bases; junction bases not matched to a gene: 7. Germline V gene data show CDR1 as SNHLY and CDR2 as FYNNEI. The CDR3 sequence is 15 residues long. The CDR3 nucleotides are TGTGCCAGCAGTACCAGCGGGATGGGCTCCTACGAGCAGTACTTC. Translated, it gives CASSTSGMGSYEQYF. The whole variable domain, remainder taken from reference TRBV2 and TRBJ2-7, is EPEVTQTPSHQVTQMGQEVILRCVPISNHLYFYWYRQILGQKVEFLVSFYNNEISEKSEIFDDQFSVERPDGSNFTLKIRSTKLEDSAMYFCASSTSGMGSYEQYFGPGTRLTVT.

The chain uses TRBV5-4 and TRBJ2-7; possible D gene TRBD1, 5 bases. Between the trimmed V and J ends, which lost 5 bases and 0 bases, there was a span of 12 bases. The CDR3 is made up of 14 amino acids. The germline gives CDR1 SGHNT, CDR2 YYREEE (reference sequence). This CDR3 is CASSLQEFSYEQYF. DNA of the CDR3: TGTGCCAGCAGTCTACAGGAGTTCTCCTACGAGCAGTACTTC. The whole variable domain, remainder taken from reference TRBV5-4 and TRBJ2-7, is ETGVTQSPTHLIKTRGQQVTLRCSSQSGHNTVSWYQQALGQGPQFIFQYYREEENGRGNFPPRFSGLQFPNYSSELNVNALELDDSALYLCASSLQEFSYEQYFGPGTRLTVT.

The gene calls are TRBV11-2 and TRBJ2-7; 9 bases agree with TRBD2. CDR1 and CDR2 (germline): SGHAT, FQNNGV. The CDR3 is 14 amino acids. The V and J ends lost 2 bases and 5 bases, in that order; junction bases with no gene match: 4. CDR3 residues: CASSLLAGKDEQYF. The DNA for the CDR3 is TGTGCCAGCAGCTTACTAGCGGGAAAAGACGAGCAGTACTTC.

J is TRBJ2-7 and V is TRBV5-1; 8 positions match TRBD2. From germline, CDR1 is SGHRS and CDR2 YFSETQ. CDR3 length: 14 amino acids. Trimming removed 4 bases from V and 4 bases from J; junction bases left unmatched: 7. The CDR3 DNA follows: TGCGCCAGCAGCAGCGGGGGAGTACCTTACGAGCAGTACTTC. Translation gives CASSSGGVPYEQYF.

This clone was seen just once. The V call is TRBV6-5, the J call TRBJ1-2, with D possibly matching TRBD1 (5 bases). The ends were cut back, 7 bases at V and 7 bases at J, with 13 bases in the middle. This CDR3 has 12 amino acids. CDR1 and CDR2 from the germline V gene are MNHEY and SVGAGI. CDR3 sequence reads: CASIRPGGGYTF. The CDR3 DNA follows: TGTGCCAGCATCCGGCCCGGGGGTGGCTACACCTTC.

The J gene is TRBJ2-5, the V gene TRBV2, with 11 positions matching TRBD2. V shed 4 bases and J 5 bases; nucleotides not matched to a gene: 12. Germline V gene lookup returns CDR1 SNHLY and CDR2 FYNNEI. The CDR3 is made up of 17 amino acids. CDR3 nucleotide sequence: TGTGCCAGCAGTGTGTTGGTTAGCGGGGGGGCCGTGGAGACCCAGTACTTC. Protein product: CASSVLVSGGAVETQYF.